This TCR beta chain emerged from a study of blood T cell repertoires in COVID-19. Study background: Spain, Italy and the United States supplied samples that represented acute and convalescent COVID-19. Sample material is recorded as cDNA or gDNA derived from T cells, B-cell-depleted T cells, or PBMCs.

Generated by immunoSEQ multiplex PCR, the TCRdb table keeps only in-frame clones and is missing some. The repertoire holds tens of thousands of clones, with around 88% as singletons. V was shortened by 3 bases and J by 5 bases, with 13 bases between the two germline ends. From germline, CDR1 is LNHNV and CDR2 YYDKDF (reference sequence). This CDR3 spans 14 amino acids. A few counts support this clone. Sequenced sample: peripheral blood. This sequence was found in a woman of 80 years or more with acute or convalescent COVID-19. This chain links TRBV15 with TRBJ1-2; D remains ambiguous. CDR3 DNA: TGTGCCACCAGCAGCCGTGCAAACTCTTATGGCTACACCTTC. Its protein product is CATSSRANSYGYTF.